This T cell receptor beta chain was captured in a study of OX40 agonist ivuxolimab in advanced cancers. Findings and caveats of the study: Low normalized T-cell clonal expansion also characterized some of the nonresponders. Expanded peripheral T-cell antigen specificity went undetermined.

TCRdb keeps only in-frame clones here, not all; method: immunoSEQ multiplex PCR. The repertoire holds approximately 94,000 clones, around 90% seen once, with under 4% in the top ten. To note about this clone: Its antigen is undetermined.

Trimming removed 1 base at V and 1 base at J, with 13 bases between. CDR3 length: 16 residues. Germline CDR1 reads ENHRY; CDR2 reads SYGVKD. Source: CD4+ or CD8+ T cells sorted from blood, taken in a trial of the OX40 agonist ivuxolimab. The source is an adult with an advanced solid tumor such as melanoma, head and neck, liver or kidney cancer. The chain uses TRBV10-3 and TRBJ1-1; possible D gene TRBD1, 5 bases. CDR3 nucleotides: TGTGCCATCAGTGAGTTGGTTGGCAGGGCGAACACTGAAGCTTTCTTT. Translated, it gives CAISELVGRANTEAFF.